The next 11 T cell receptor beta chains were all read from a single sample in a study of vaccination and CD4 T cells after COVID-19 (dated 2022 in TCRdb). The method behind the library was PCR. Sequenced using an Illumina iSeq 100. TCR sequencing of DNA from cultured CD4+ T cells used the Oncomine TCR Beta short-read assay at the Johns Hopkins FTIC core. Genomic DNA was extracted from the cultured CD4+ T cells with the QIAamp micro DNA kit. TCRdb applied fastp at Q25 and MiXCR to the public reads, then kept only in-frame beta chains. Merged by CDR3 protein, the rows form single entries marked with the most common genes and DNA. This sample lists approximately 11,000 distinct CDR3 sequences; about 30% were detected once. The ten largest make up roughly a fifth of the sample. Taken with the paper, the label for treatment or condition translates to: roughly ten-day PBMC culture with coronavirus spike peptide pools or control peptides (ViraFEST assay). CD4+ T cells from unexposed donors were collected before the COVID-19 pandemic (2011-2018).

These TCRs' antigens remain unknown. The specimen sequenced was CD4+ T cells from blood, cultured in vitro. The origin of the receptors is a human donor in good health.

This clonotype was detected only a few times. V is TRBV20-1 and J is TRBJ1-2, with D possibly being TRBD1 (6 bases). The germline CDR1 and CDR2 sequences are DFQATT and SNEGSKA (reference sequence). With 3 bases removed from V and 6 bases from J, the gap between germline ends came to 17 bases. This CDR3 spans 14 amino acids. CDR3 loop: CSASQRLGGDGYTF. The CDR3 DNA reads TGCAGTGCTAGCCAGCGGTTGGGGGGCGATGGCTACACCTTC.

The chain has TRBV20-1 and TRBJ2-5; possible D gene TRBD1, 6 bases. Germline V gene lookup returns CDR1 DFQATT and CDR2 SNEGSKA (reference sequence). V lost 6 bases, J lost 2 bases, and 16 bases lay in between. The CDR3 is 14 residues long. CDR3 nucleotides: TGCAGTGCCCGCCCCCTCAGGGGACAAGAGACCCAGTACTTC. Translation gives CSARPLRGQETQYF.

This sequence joins TRBV5-5 and TRBJ2-2; D might be TRBD2 (7 bases). The germline V gene encodes CDR1 SGHKS and CDR2 YYEKEE (reference sequence). Trimming left V 4 bases short and J 0 bases short, with 13 bases between. This CDR3 spans 16 amino acids. The CDR3 nucleotides are TGTGCCAGCAGCCCACGGGGGGCGGCGAACACCGGGGAGCTGTTTTTT. Residues: CASSPRGAANTGELFF.

V usage is TRBV6-5 and J usage is TRBJ2-7, with 9 bases matching TRBD2. Germline V gene data show CDR1 as MNHEY and CDR2 as SVGAGI. The V and J ends lost 4 bases and 3 bases, in that order; junction bases with no gene match: 4. The CDR3 runs to 14 residues. The CDR3 protein is CASSLAGDFYEQYF. Here the CDR3 DNA reads TGTGCCAGCAGTTTAGCGGGAGATTTCTACGAGCAGTACTTC.

This clonotype was observed a handful of times. The V call is TRBV6-1, the J call TRBJ1-1; possibly TRBD1 for D (5 bases). V lost 8 bases to trimming and J lost 8 bases, with 27 bases between them. CDR3 length: 16 amino acids. The germline V gene has CDR1 MNHNS and CDR2 SASEGT. DNA for the CDR3: TGTGCCAGCCCTCCCCATAACGCTATGGGGCGTTGGGAAGCTTTCTTT. This codes for CASPPHNAMGRWEAFF.

This clonotype was found once. CDR3 in DNA: TGTGCCAGCAGTCCTTTTCGGATAACCCGGGACAGAAGTAAACAGCCCCAGCATTTT. As protein: CASSPFRITRDRSKQPQHF. V and J are TRBV28 and TRBJ1-5, with TRBD1 matching 7 bases. V was clipped by 5 bases and J by 7 bases; unmatched bases: 23. Germline CDR1 MDHEN, CDR2 SYDVKM. This CDR3 is built from 19 residues.

This clonotype was recorded a few times. The rearrangement links TRBV7-8 to TRBJ1-1; D uncertain. V gave up 1 base and J gave up 3 bases, with 15 bases separating them. Germline loops: CDR1 SGHVS, CDR2 FQNEAQ. This CDR3 contains 16 residues. CDR3 in amino acids: CASSLEGSGVYTEAFF. As DNA, the CDR3 is TGTGCCAGCAGCTTAGAGGGCTCGGGCGTGTACACTGAAGCTTTCTTT.

This clonotype came up a few times. The V gene is TRBV7-3, the J gene TRBJ2-2; perhaps TRBD1 as D (6 bases). CDR1 SGHTA and CDR2 FQGTGA come from the germline V gene. Trimming removed 2 bases from V and 4 bases from J, with 11 bases in between. The CDR3 loop spans 15 amino acids. The CDR3 protein is CASSLRSQGTGELFF. CDR3 DNA: TGTGCCAGCAGCTTACGTTCACAGGGCACCGGGGAGCTGTTTTTT.

V usage is TRBV2 and J usage is TRBJ2-6; the D is unclear. Trimming shortened V by 3 bases and J by 4 bases, and 10 bases separated the two germline ends. This CDR3 has 15 amino acids. Germline loops: CDR1 SNHLY, CDR2 FYNNEI. Here the CDR3 DNA reads TGTGCCAGCAGTGACTGGGTGTCCGGGGCCAACGTCCTGACTTTC. Translated, it gives CASSDWVSGANVLTF.

This chain joins TRBV2 and TRBJ1-5; TRBD1 is a possible D gene (5 bases). The CDR3 runs 14 residues. Germline-derived CDR1 and CDR2 are SNHLY and FYNNEI. Trimming left V 3 bases short and J 6 bases short, with 12 bases between. The DNA for the CDR3 is TGTGCCAGCAGTGAGCAGGGACGCGGTCAGCCCCAGCATTTT. Translating gives CASSEQGRGQPQHF.

This clonotype was counted only a few times. The chain combines TRBV28 with TRBJ1-2, with no clear D. Trimming pared 7 bases from V and 0 bases from J, leaving 12 bases between. CDR3 size: 14 residues. Looked up from germline, CDR1 is MDHEN and CDR2 is SYDVKM. CDR3 residues: CASIMSPTNYGYTF. Written as DNA, the CDR3 is TGTGCCAGCATTATGTCGCCCACTAACTATGGCTACACCTTC.